Each of the 22 T cell receptor beta chains below was sequenced from the same sample in a study of T cell responses to AZD1222 COVID-19 vaccine. Profiled with immunoSEQ multiplex PCR; TCRdb holds only in-frame clones, not every one. The table has some 54,000 clones, 89% seen once. The sample was peripheral blood, taken on day 0 of AZD1222 vaccination. These receptors were collected from an adult in good health.

V and J are TRBV5-1 and TRBJ1-4, with 7 positions matching TRBD1. Germline-derived CDR1 and CDR2 are SGHRS and YFSETQ. J was trimmed by 5 bases and V by 0 bases; bases with no gene match: 4. The length of the CDR3 is 15 residues. The CDR3 DNA sequence: TGCGCCAGCAGCTTGGCCCCAGGGGGAAATGAAAAACTGTTTTTT. It specifies CASSLAPGGNEKLFF.

The chain uses TRBV5-1 and TRBJ2-2, with D hard to call. Per germline, CDR1 SGHRS and CDR2 YFSETQ. The length of the CDR3 is 17 residues. Trimming shortened V by 0 bases and J by 1 base, and 13 bases separated the two germline ends. CDR3 in amino acids: CASSLDGRRLNTGELFF. In DNA form, the CDR3 reads TGCGCCAGCAGCTTGGATGGGCGGCGACTGAACACCGGGGAGCTGTTTTTT.

The chain carries TRBV2 and TRBJ1-2, with D possibly being TRBD1 (6 bases). The CDR3 has 13 amino acids. The germline V gene has CDR1 SNHLY and CDR2 FYNNEI. Between the trimmed V and J ends, which lost 5 bases and 10 bases, there was a span of 17 bases. CDR3: CASSPPGVSVYTF. The DNA for the CDR3 is TGTGCCAGCAGTCCGCCAGGGGTCAGTGTCTACACCTTC.

This chain links TRBV15 with TRBJ2-1, with 9 nucleotides matching TRBD2. CDR1 and CDR2 from the germline V gene are LNHNV and YYDKDF (reference sequence). The CDR3 consists of 16 residues. The V and J ends lost 0 bases and 4 bases, in that order; junction bases with no gene match: 4. DNA of the CDR3: TGTGCCACCAGCAGAGATAGCGGGGGAGCATACAATGAGCAGTTCTTC. Translation gives CATSRDSGGAYNEQFF.

V gene TRBV5-8 combines with J gene TRBJ2-2; TRBD2 aligns across 14 bases. The germline CDR1 and CDR2 sequences are SGHTS and YDEGEE. The CDR3 loop spans 20 amino acids. V dropped 4 bases and J dropped 9; count of bases not matched to a gene: 20. DNA for the CDR3: TGTGCCAGCAGCCCCGGTCACGGCCGAGCTGGGACTAGCGGGAGCCGGGAGCTGTTTTTT. This codes for CASSPGHGRAGTSGSRELFF.

The CDR3 region has the DNA TGTGCCAGTAGTCCACCGACGGGGAACACCGGGGAGCTGTTTTTT. Translating it yields CASSPPTGNTGELFF. The V and J genes are TRBV19 and TRBJ2-2; no definite D call. This CDR3 is 15 amino acids long. Germline lookup yields CDR1 LNHDA and CDR2 SQIVND (reference sequence). V was trimmed by 5 bases and J by 1 base, leaving 11 bases between them.

This clone came up a few times. The chain combines TRBV11-2 with TRBJ2-7, with TRBD1 identical over 8 bases. The ends lost 5 bases at V and 7 bases at J; junction bases unmatched: 16. The germline gives CDR1 SGHAT, CDR2 FQNNGV. The CDR3 runs 16 residues. CDR3 region: CASSMNSGTGRREQYF. In DNA form, the CDR3 reads TGTGCCAGCAGCATGAACTCCGGGACAGGCCGGCGGGAGCAGTACTTC.

The CDR3 loop reads CASNRDSSYNEQFF. The CDR3 DNA reads as TGTGCCAGCAATCGGGACAGCTCCTACAATGAGCAGTTCTTC. The chain carries TRBV27 and TRBJ2-1; 7 bases fit TRBD1. CDR1 MNHEY and CDR2 SMNVEV come from the germline V gene (reference sequence). The CDR3 consists of 14 residues. The V and J ends lost 7 bases and 0 bases, in that order; junction bases with no gene match: 3.

There are a few counts of this clone. V usage is TRBV30 and J usage is TRBJ2-1, with no clear D. The V end was cut by 0 bases, the J end by 8 bases, with 5 bases between. Germline assignment: CDR1 GTSNPN and CDR2 SVGIG (reference sequence). The CDR3 runs 11 residues. Written as DNA, the CDR3 is TGTGCCTGGAGTGTAATTGATGAGCAGTTCTTC. This sequence encodes CAWSVIDEQFF.

The chain employs TRBV30 and TRBJ2-6; D not resolved. CDR3 length: 11 residues. Germline V gives CDR1 GTSNPN, CDR2 SVGIG (reference sequence). Between the trimmed V and J ends, which lost 7 bases and 9 bases, there was a span of 10 bases. CDR3 amino acids: CASGPLNVLTF. CDR3 sequence (DNA): TGTGCCTCGGGTCCCCTCAACGTCCTGACTTTC.

Here the CDR3 reads CASSPGFNGNQPQHF. CDR3 DNA: TGTGCCAGCTCACCGGGGTTTAACGGCAATCAGCCCCAGCATTTT. The chain couples TRBV18 to TRBJ1-5; D call uncertain. Per germline, CDR1 KGHSH and CDR2 LQKENI. V lost 3 bases, J lost 2 bases, and 11 bases lay in between. The CDR3 extends over 15 amino acids. The variable domain in full, with the rest retrieved from reference TRBV18 and TRBJ1-5, is NAGVMQNPRHLVRRRGQEARLRCSPMKGHSHVYWYRQLPEEGLKFMVYLQKENIIDESGMPKERFSAEFPKEGPSILRIQQVVRGDSAAYFCASSPGFNGNQPQHFGDGTRLSIL.

This sequence joins TRBV5-8 and TRBJ2-1; 7 nucleotides match TRBD2. The length of the CDR3 is 13 residues. Germline CDR1 reads SGHTS; CDR2 reads YDEGEE. The V segment lost 5 bases and the J segment 5 bases; nucleotides outside the gene matches: 4. The CDR3: CASRYRGDNEQFF. The CDR3 DNA is TGTGCCAGCAGATACCGGGGGGACAATGAGCAGTTCTTC.

The gene calls are TRBV7-8 and TRBJ2-7; 12 nucleotides match TRBD1. Per the germline V gene, CDR1 is SGHVS and CDR2 is FQNEAQ. The V gene end was trimmed by 4 bases and the J gene end by 4 bases; junction bases not matched to a gene: 11. This CDR3 contains 17 residues. The CDR3, as DNA: TGTGCCAGCAGCTCTCTACCGGGACAGGGGGCCACGTACGAGCAGTACTTC. Its protein is CASSSLPGQGATYEQYF. The full variable domain, in which reference TRBV7-8 and TRBJ2-7 provide the parts outside the CDR3, is GAGVSQSPRYKVAKRGQDVALRCDPISGHVSLFWYQQALGQGPEFLTYFQNEAQLDKSGLPSDRFFAERPEGSVSTLKIQRTQQEDSAVYLCASSSLPGQGATYEQYFGPGTRLTVT.

The V and J genes are TRBV10-3 and TRBJ2-2; 9 bases agree with TRBD2. V was clipped by 7 bases and J by 7 bases; unmatched bases: 10. CDR1 and CDR2 from the germline V gene are ENHRY and SYGVKD. This CDR3 spans 15 amino acids. DNA of the CDR3: TGTGCCATCATGAAGGCGGGAGGGCCGAACGGGGAGCTGTTTTTT. As protein: CAIMKAGGPNGELFF.

The chain employs TRBV7-9 and TRBJ1-1, with unresolved D. CDR3 size: 11 residues. Germline-derived CDR1 and CDR2 are SEHNR and FQNEAQ (reference sequence). V gave up 3 bases and J gave up 7 bases, with 6 bases separating them. CDR3 residues: CASSLSIEAFF. The CDR3 DNA reads TGTGCCAGCAGCTTGTCAATTGAAGCTTTCTTT.

J is TRBJ1-2 and V is TRBV19; 10 bases align to TRBD1. Germline V gene lookup returns CDR1 LNHDA and CDR2 SQIVND (reference sequence). V gave up 5 bases and J gave up 7 bases; unmatched junction bases: 7. The length of the CDR3 is 14 residues. The CDR3 sequence is CASSAGQGMGGYTF. The CDR3, as DNA: TGTGCCAGTAGTGCGGGACAGGGGATGGGTGGCTACACCTTC.

This clone was recorded a few times. The chain has TRBV14 and TRBJ1-3; D not resolved. The CDR3 runs to 16 residues. CDR1 SGHDN and CDR2 FVKESK come from the germline V gene. The V and J ends lost 1 base and 2 bases respectively, with 12 bases between them. The CDR3 sequence: CASSQGRLRPGNTIYF. CDR3 in DNA: TGTGCCAGCAGCCAAGGGCGATTACGGCCTGGAAACACCATATATTTT.

This rearrangement joins TRBV6-5 to TRBJ1-1; 10 nucleotides agree with TRBD1. Germline V gene data show CDR1 as MNHEY and CDR2 as SVGAGI. The length of the CDR3 is 15 residues. The junction had 3 bases not matched to a gene; V was cut back by 4 bases and J by 1 base. This chain's CDR3 is CASSSRTGGNTEAFF. DNA of the CDR3: TGTGCCAGCAGTTCTCGGACAGGGGGGAACACTGAAGCTTTCTTT.

The chain couples TRBV6-4 to TRBJ1-6; a weak D match, TRBD1 (5 bases). The V end was cut by 2 bases, the J end by 7 bases, with 12 bases between. Germline-derived CDR1 and CDR2 are MRHNA and SNTAGT. The CDR3 contains 15 residues. CDR3 DNA: TGTGCCAGCAGTGACGACAGCTCGGGGAATTCACCCCTCCACTTT. Its translation is CASSDDSSGNSPLHF.

The gene calls are TRBV27 and TRBJ2-1; TRBD2 agrees at 9 bases. This CDR3 contains 16 residues. V dropped 6 bases and J dropped 1; count of bases not matched to a gene: 7. Germline CDR1 and CDR2: MNHEY and SMNVEV (reference sequence). The CDR3 nucleotides read TGTGCCAGCAGCCGACAGGCGGGAGGGTCCTACAATGAGCAGTTCTTC. This codes for CASSRQAGGSYNEQFF.

The rearrangement uses TRBV19 and TRBJ1-2; the match to TRBD1 covers 7 bases. Germline lookup yields CDR1 LNHDA and CDR2 SQIVND (reference sequence). This CDR3 comprises 14 residues. Germline trimming cut 4 bases from V and 8 bases from J; bases unmatched to any gene: 10. CDR3 sequence reads: CASSSTGVMWGYTF. The CDR3 DNA reads TGTGCCAGTAGTAGTACAGGGGTTATGTGGGGCTACACCTTC.

This clone was detected only a few times. The rearrangement joins TRBV5-1 to TRBJ2-5, with 8 bases lining up with TRBD2. The CDR3 covers 14 residues. The V gene end was trimmed by 3 bases and the J gene end by 7 bases; junction bases not matched to a gene: 8. CDR1 SGHRS and CDR2 YFSETQ come from the germline V gene. CDR3 nucleotide sequence: TGCGCCAGCAGCTCCCGGGGGGGATCGGGGACCCAGTACTTC. Its protein product is CASSSRGGSGTQYF. Full variable domain (rest looked up from reference TRBV5-1 and TRBJ2-5): KAGVTQTPRYLIKTRGQQVTLSCSPISGHRSVSWYQQTPGQGLQFLFEYFSETQRNKGNFPGRFSGRQFSNSRSEMNVSTLELGDSALYLCASSSRGGSGTQYFGPGTRLLVL.